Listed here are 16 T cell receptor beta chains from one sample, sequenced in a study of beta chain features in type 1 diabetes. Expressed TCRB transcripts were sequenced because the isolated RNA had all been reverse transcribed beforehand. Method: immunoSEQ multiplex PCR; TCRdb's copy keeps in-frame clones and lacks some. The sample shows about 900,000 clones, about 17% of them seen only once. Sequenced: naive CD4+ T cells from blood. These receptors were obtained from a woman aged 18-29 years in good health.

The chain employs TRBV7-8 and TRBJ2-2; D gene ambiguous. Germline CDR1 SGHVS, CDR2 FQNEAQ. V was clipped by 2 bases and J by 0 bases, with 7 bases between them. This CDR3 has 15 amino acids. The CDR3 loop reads CASSLSTTNTGELFF. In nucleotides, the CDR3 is TGTGCCAGCAGCTTATCCACCACGAACACCGGGGAGCTGTTTTTT.

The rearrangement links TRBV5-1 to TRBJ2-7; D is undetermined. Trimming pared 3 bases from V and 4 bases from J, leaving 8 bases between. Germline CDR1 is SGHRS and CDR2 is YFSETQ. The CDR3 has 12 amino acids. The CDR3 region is CASSYDPYEQYF. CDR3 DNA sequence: TGCGCCAGCAGCTACGACCCTTACGAGCAGTACTTC.

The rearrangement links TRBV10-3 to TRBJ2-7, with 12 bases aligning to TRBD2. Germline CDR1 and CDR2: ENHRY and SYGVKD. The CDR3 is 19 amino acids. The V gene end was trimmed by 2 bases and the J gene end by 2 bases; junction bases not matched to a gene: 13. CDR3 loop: CAISETKTQWTSGAYEQYF. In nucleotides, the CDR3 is TGTGCCATCAGTGAGACAAAAACCCAGTGGACTAGCGGGGCCTACGAGCAGTACTTC.

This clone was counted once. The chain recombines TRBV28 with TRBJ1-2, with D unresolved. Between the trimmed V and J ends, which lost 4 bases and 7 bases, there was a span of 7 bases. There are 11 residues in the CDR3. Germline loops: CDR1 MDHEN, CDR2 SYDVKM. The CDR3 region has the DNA TGTGCCAGCAGTTCACACACTGGCTACACCTTC. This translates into CASSSHTGYTF.

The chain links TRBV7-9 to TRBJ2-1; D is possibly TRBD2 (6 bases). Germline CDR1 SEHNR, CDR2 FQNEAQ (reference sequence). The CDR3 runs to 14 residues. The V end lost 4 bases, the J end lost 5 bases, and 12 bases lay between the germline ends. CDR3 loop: CASSSLRENNEQFF. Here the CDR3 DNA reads TGTGCCAGCAGCTCCCTCCGGGAGAACAATGAGCAGTTCTTC.

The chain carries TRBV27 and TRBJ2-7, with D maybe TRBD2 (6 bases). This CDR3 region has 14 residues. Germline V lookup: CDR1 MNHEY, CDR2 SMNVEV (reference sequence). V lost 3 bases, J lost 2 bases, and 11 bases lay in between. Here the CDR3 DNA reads TGTGCCAGCAGTTTTTTAGCGGAGCCCTACGAGCAGTACTTC. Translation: CASSFLAEPYEQYF.

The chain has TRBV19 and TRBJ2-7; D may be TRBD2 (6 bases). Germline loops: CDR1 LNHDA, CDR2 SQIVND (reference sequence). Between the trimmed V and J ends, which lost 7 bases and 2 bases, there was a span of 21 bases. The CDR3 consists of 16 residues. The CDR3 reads CASTPGTWGKAYEQYF. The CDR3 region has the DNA TGTGCCAGTACCCCCGGGACTTGGGGGAAAGCCTACGAGCAGTACTTC.

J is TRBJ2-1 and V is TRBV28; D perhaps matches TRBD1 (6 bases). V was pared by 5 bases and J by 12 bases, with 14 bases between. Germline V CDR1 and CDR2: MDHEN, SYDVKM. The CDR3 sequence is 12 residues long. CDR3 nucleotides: TGTGCCAGCAGTCAGGGGATTCTCGGGCAGTTCTTC. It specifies CASSQGILGQFF.

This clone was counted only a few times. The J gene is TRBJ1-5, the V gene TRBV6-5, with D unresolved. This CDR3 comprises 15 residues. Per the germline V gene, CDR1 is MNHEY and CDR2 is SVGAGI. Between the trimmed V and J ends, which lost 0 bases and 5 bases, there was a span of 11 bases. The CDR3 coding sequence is TGTGCCAGCAGTTACTCAACGGGCGGGGATCAGCCCCAGCATTTT. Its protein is CASSYSTGGDQPQHF.

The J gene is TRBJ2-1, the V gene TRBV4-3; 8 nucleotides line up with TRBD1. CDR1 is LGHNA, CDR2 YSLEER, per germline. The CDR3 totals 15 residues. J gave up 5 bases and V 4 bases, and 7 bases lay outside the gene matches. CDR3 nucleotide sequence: TGCGCCAGCAGCCTCGGACAGGGCCAGCACAATGAGCAGTTCTTC. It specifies CASSLGQGQHNEQFF.

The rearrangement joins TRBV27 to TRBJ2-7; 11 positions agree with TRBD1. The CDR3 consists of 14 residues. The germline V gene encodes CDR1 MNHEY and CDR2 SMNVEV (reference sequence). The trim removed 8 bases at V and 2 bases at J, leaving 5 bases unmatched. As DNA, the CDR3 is TGTGCCAGCTCCGGGGGACAGGGGGCCTACGAGCAGTACTTC. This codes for CASSGGQGAYEQYF.

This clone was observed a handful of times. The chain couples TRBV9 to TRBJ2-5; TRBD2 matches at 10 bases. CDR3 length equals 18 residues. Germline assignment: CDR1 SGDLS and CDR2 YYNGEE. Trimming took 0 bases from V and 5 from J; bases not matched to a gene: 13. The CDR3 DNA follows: TGTGCCAGCAGCGTAGGAGGTGCGGGGACTAGCGCCCTGGAGACCCAGTACTTC. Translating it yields CASSVGGAGTSALETQYF.

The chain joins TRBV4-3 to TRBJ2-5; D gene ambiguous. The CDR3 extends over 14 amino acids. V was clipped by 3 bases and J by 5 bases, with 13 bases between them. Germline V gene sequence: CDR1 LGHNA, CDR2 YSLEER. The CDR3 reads CASSQDTGWETQYF. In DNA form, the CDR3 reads TGCGCCAGCAGCCAGGATACCGGCTGGGAGACCCAGTACTTC.

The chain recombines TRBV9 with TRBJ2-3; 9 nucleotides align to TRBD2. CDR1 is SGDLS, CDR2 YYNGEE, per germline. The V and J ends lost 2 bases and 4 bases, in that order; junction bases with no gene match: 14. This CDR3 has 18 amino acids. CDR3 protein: CASSVGRGSGRRPDTQYF. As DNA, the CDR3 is TGTGCCAGCAGCGTGGGGAGGGGTAGCGGGAGACGGCCAGATACGCAGTATTTT. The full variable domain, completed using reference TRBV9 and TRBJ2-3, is DSGVTQTPKHLITATGQRVTLRCSPRSGDLSVYWYQQSLDQGLQFLIQYYNGEERAKGNILERFSAQQFPDLHSELNLSSLELGDSALYFCASSVGRGSGRRPDTQYFGPGTRLTVL.

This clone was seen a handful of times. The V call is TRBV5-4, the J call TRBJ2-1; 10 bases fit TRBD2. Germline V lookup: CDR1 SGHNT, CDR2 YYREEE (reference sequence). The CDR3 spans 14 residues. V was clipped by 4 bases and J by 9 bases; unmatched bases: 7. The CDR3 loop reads CASSQPLAGTEQFF. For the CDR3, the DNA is TGTGCCAGCAGCCAGCCACTAGCGGGAACTGAGCAGTTCTTC. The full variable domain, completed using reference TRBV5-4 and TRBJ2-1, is ETGVTQSPTHLIKTRGQQVTLRCSSQSGHNTVSWYQQALGQGPQFIFQYYREEENGRGNFPPRFSGLQFPNYSSELNVNALELDDSALYLCASSQPLAGTEQFFGPGTRLTVL.

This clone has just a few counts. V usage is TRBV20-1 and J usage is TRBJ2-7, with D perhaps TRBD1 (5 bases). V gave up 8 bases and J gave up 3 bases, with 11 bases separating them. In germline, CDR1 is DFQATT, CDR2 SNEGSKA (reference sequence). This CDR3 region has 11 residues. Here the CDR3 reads CSPRANYEQYF. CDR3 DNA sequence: TGCAGTCCCAGGGCTAACTACGAGCAGTACTTC.